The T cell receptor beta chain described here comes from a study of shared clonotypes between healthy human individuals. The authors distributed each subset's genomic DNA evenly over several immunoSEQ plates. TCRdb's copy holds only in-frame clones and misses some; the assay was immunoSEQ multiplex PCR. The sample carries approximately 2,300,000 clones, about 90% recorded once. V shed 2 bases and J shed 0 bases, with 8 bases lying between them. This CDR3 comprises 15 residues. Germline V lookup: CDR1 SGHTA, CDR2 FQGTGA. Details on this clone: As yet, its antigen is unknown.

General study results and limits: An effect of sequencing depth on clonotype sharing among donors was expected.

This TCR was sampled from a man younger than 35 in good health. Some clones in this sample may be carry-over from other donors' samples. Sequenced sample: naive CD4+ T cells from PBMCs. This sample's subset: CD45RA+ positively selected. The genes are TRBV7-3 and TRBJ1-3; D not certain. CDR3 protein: CASSLSGRSGNTIYF. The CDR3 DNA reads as TGTGCCAGCAGCTTATCCGGACGCTCTGGAAACACCATATATTTT.